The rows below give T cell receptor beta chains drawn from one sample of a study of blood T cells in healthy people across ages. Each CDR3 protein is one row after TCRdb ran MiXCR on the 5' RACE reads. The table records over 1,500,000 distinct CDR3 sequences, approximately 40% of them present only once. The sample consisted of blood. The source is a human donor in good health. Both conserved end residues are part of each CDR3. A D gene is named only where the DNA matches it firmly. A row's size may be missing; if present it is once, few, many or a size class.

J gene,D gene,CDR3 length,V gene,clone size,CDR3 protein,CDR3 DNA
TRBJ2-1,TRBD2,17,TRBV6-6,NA,CASSYDYGLAGYNEQFF,TGTGCCAGCAGTTACGACTATGGACTAGCGGGGTACAATGAGCAGTTCTTC
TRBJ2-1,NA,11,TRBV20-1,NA,CSARTVSEQFF,TGCAGTGCTAGAACAGTTAGTGAGCAGTTCTTC
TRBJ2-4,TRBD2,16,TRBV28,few,CASSFGRGPIKNIQYF,TGTGCCAGCAGTTTTGGGAGGGGCCCCATCAAAAACATTCAGTACTTC
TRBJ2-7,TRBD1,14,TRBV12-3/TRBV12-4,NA,CASSLSEGASEQYF,TGTGCCAGCAGTTTAAGTGAGGGGGCAAGCGAGCAGTACTTC
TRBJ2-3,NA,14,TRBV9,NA,CASSVATVTDTQYF,TGTGCCAGCAGCGTAGCCACGGTGACAGATACGCAGTATTTT
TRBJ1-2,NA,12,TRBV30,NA,CAWIRDNYGYTF,TGTGCCTGGATTCGGGACAACTATGGCTACACCTTC
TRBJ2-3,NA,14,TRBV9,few,CASSELGSTDTQYF,TGTGCCAGCAGCGAACTAGGGAGCACAGATACGCAGTATTTT
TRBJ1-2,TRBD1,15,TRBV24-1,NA,CATSDSTGGIGGYTF,TGTGCCACCAGTGACAGCACAGGGGGCATCGGTGGCTACACCTTC
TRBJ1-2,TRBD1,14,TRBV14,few,CASSQEGTGHGYTF,TGTGCCAGCAGCCAAGAAGGGACAGGGCATGGCTACACCTTC
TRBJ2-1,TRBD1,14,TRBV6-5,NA,CASNGQGGYNEQFF,TGTGCCAGCAATGGACAGGGTGGCTACAATGAGCAGTTCTTC
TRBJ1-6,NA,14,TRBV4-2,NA,CASSQDQSQGALHF,TGTGCCAGCAGCCAAGACCAATCCCAGGGAGCCCTCCACTTT
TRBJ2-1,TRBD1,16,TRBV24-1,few,CATSDLADRGTYEQFF,TGTGCCACCAGTGATTTAGCCGACAGGGGGACGTATGAGCAGTTCTTC
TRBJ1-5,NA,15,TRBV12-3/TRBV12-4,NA,CASSLSGSGNQPQHF,TGTGCCAGCAGTTTATCTGGGTCTGGCAATCAGCCCCAGCATTTT
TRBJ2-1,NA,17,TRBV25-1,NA,CASSLNPRELLSNEQFF,TGTGCCAGCAGTCTGAACCCCCGGGAACTACTCTCCAATGAGCAGTTCTTC
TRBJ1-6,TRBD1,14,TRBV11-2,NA,CASSSTGGFAPLHF,TGTGCCAGCAGCTCTACAGGGGGGTTCGCACCCCTCCACTTT
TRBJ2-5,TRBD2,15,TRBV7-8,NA,CASTTGLAGSETQYF,TGTGCCAGCACCACGGGACTAGCGGGGAGTGAGACCCAGTACTTC
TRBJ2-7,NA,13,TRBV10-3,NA,CAISDHPANEQYF,TGTGCCATCAGTGACCATCCCGCGAACGAGCAGTACTTC
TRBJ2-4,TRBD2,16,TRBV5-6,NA,CASSLVVAGGKNIQYF,TGTGCCAGCAGCTTGGTGGTAGCGGGGGGCAAAAACATTCAGTACTTC
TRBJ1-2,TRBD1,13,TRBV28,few,CASWTGTVYGYTF,TGTGCCAGCTGGACCGGGACAGTATATGGCTACACCTTC
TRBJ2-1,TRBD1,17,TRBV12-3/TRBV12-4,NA,CASSMGTGANLDNEQFF,TGTGCCAGCAGTATGGGGACAGGGGCTAACTTGGACAATGAGCAGTTCTTC
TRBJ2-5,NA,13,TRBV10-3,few,CAIRATSQETQYF,TGTGCCATCAGGGCAACTTCACAAGAGACCCAGTACTTC
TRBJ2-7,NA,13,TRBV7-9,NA,CASSSPRLSEQYF,TGTGCCAGCAGCTCTCCCCGGTTATCTGAGCAGTACTTC
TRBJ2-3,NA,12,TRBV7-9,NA,CASSRTEVEQYF,TGTGCCAGCAGCCGGACAGAGGTTGAGCAGTATTTT
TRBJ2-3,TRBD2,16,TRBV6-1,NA,CASSDRGAGGPDTQYF,TGTGCCAGCAGTGACAGAGGAGCGGGGGGGCCAGATACGCAGTATTTT
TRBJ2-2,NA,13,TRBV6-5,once,CASSTNYLGELFF,TGTGCCAGCAGTACCAATTACCTCGGGGAGCTGTTTTTT
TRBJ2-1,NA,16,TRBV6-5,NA,CASSSRGTFSYNEQFF,TGTGCCAGCAGTTCTCGCGGGACTTTCTCCTACAATGAGCAGTTCTTC
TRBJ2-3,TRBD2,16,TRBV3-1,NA,CASSRVSGGNTDTRYF,TGTGCCAGCAGCCGAGTCAGCGGGGGGAACACAGATACGCGGTATTTT
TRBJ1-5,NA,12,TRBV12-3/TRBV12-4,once,CASGGGYQPQHF,TGTGCCAGCGGCGGGGGATATCAGCCCCAGCATTTT
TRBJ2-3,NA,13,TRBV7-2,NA,CASSSPSSDTQYF,TGTGCCAGCAGCTCCCCCTCCTCAGATACGCAGTATTTT
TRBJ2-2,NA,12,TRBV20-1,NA,CSARAEPGELFF,TGCAGTGCTAGAGCGGAGCCCGGGGAGCTGTTTTTT
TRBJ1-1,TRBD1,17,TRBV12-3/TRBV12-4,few,CASSLVTGGLVNTEAFF,TGTGCCAGCAGTTTAGTGACAGGGGGGCTAGTGAACACTGAAGCTTTCTTT
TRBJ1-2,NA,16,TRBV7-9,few,CASSPLMDGVTYGYTF,TGTGCCAGCAGCCCCCTCATGGACGGAGTTACATATGGCTACACCTTC
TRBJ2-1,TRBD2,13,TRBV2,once,CARTSGGAETQFF,TGTGCCAGAACTAGCGGGGGGGCTGAGACCCAGTTCTTC
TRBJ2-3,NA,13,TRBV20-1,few,CSARLDRWGTQYF,TGCAGTGCTAGGCTTGACCGATGGGGTACGCAGTATTTT
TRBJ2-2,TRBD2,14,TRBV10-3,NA,CAISGSGGTGELFF,TGTGCCATCAGCGGCAGCGGGGGCACCGGGGAGCTGTTTTTT
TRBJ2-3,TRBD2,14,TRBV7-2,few,CASSYWTSTGTQYF,TGTGCCAGCAGCTATTGGACTAGCACAGGTACGCAGTATTTT
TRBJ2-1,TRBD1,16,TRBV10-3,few,CAISERQGSGANEQFF,TGTGCCATCAGTGAGCGACAGGGAAGTGGTGCCAATGAGCAGTTCTTC
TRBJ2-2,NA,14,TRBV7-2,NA,CASRSGTATGELFF,TGTGCCAGCAGGTCCGGGACCGCCACCGGGGAGCTGTTTTTT
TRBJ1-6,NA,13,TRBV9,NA,CASSPPVNSPLHF,TGTGCCAGCAGCCCACCAGTTAATTCACCCCTCCACTTT
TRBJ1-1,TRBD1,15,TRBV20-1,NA,CSARDLQGGNAEAFF,TGCAGTGCTAGAGATCTCCAGGGGGGGAACGCTGAAGCTTTCTTT
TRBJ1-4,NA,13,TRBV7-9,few,CASSPSPGEKLFF,TGTGCCAGCAGCCCAAGTCCGGGAGAAAAACTGTTTTTT
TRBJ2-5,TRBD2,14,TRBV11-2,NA,CASSLWGGDETQYF,TGTGCCAGCAGCTTATGGGGAGGGGACGAGACCCAGTACTTC
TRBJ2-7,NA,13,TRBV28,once,CAITDGNLYEQYF,TGTGCCATCACTGACGGAAACCTCTACGAGCAGTACTTC
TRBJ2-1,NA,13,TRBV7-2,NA,CASGRGPPNEQFF,TGTGCCAGCGGGCGGGGGCCCCCCAATGAGCAGTTCTTC
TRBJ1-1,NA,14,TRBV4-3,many,CASSQDRGSTEAFF,TGCGCCAGCAGCCAAGACCGAGGGAGCACTGAAGCTTTCTTT
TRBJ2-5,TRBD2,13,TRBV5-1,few,CASELAGEETQYF,TGCGCCAGCGAACTAGCGGGGGAAGAGACCCAGTACTTC
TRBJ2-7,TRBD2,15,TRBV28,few,CASKKFGGGTYEQYF,TGTGCCAGCAAAAAATTCGGCGGGGGGACCTACGAGCAGTACTTC
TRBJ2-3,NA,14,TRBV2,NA,CASSDNRATDTQYF,TGTGCCAGCAGTGACAACAGGGCCACAGATACGCAGTATTTT
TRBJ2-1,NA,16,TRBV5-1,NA,CASSLVGRSGENEQFF,TGCGCCAGCAGCTTGGTTGGGAGGTCTGGGGAGAATGAGCAGTTCTTC